These 17 T cell receptor beta chains share one sample of origin, sequenced in a study of CD8 T cells in ankylosing spondylitis. Whole-study findings and limits: A motif in TCR beta, a set of roughly 8 highly homologous variants, appeared characteristic of ankylosing spondylitis blood.

Antigens of these TCRs are unknown. TCRdb re-derived calls from the 5' RACE reads in MiXCR, one entry per CDR3 protein. The sample contains roughly 700,000 distinct CDR3 sequences, 15% to 20% of which appear only once. Specimen: blood, either unsorted or a sorted T cell fraction (not recorded which). The source is a male donor with ankylosing spondylitis.

This clonotype has a handful of counts. V and J are TRBV28 and TRBJ1-3, with 9 bases matching TRBD1. This CDR3 comprises 16 residues. Trimming took 6 bases from V and 4 from J; bases not matched to a gene: 10. Germline values: CDR1 MDHEN, CDR2 SYDVKM. For the CDR3, the DNA is TGTGCCAGCAGACCCCGGGACAGGGTTCGAGGAAACACCATATATTTT. Its protein product is CASRPRDRVRGNTIYF.

This clonotype has just a few counts. The gene calls are TRBV20-1 and TRBJ2-1, with TRBD2 matching over 8 bases. The germline CDR1 and CDR2 sequences are DFQATT and SNEGSKA (reference sequence). Trimming removed 2 bases from V and 0 bases from J; junction bases left unmatched: 3. The CDR3 totals 15 residues. CDR3 nucleotide sequence: TGCAGTGCTAGAATTGGGACTAGCTCCTACAATGAGCAGTTCTTC. Protein sequence: CSARIGTSSYNEQFF.

As to this clonotype: A much larger clonotype is one base distant, so this may be a read error. No conserved phenylalanine or tryptophan ends this CDR3, so it is likely a read error. CDR3 DNA sequence: TGTGCCAGCAGGGGTGCGGTGGGGACAGATACGCAGTATCTT. Amino acid sequence: CASRGAVGTDTQYL. The chain combines TRBV6-1 with TRBJ2-3; D is ambiguous. This CDR3 comprises 14 residues. Trimming removed 6 bases at V and 3 bases at J, with 13 bases between. From germline, CDR1 is MNHNS and CDR2 SASEGT.

Ten or more counts support this clonotype. V is TRBV4-1 and J is TRBJ2-2; 10 nucleotides match TRBD2. Germline CDR1 and CDR2: MGHRA and YSYEKL. The CDR3 spans 19 residues. The trim removed 1 base at V and 4 bases at J, leaving 12 bases unmatched. This CDR3 is CASSQVQSSGRSSTGELFF. The CDR3 nucleotides are TGCGCCAGCAGCCAAGTGCAATCTAGCGGGAGATCGTCCACCGGGGAGCTGTTTTTT.

This clonotype was observed a few times. The chain has TRBV11-2 and TRBJ2-7; a weak D match, TRBD2 (6 bases). Trimming removed 2 bases from V and 2 bases from J, with 13 bases in between. The germline gives CDR1 SGHAT, CDR2 FQNNGV. The CDR3 sequence is 15 residues long. In nucleotides, the CDR3 is TGTGCCAGCAGCTTATTTACGGGAGCGACCTACGAGCAGTACTTC. Its protein product is CASSLFTGATYEQYF. Using reference TRBV11-2 and TRBJ2-7 for the parts outside the CDR3, the full variable domain is EAGVAQSPRYKIIEKRQSVAFWCNPISGHATLYWYQQILGQGPKLLIQFQNNGVVDDSQLPKDRFSAERLKGVDSTLKIQPAKLEDSAVYLCASSLFTGATYEQYFGPGTRLTVT.

The J gene is TRBJ2-7, the V gene TRBV20-1; D gene unclear. Germline lookup yields CDR1 DFQATT and CDR2 SNEGSKA (reference sequence). V was pared by 0 bases and J by 3 bases, with 12 bases between. The CDR3 contains 14 residues. The CDR3 DNA sequence: TGCAGTGCTAGAGATATTAGCTTAAACTACGAGCAGTACTTC. Its translation is CSARDISLNYEQYF.

The rearrangement uses TRBV5-1 and TRBJ1-2, with 11 bases aligning to TRBD1. Germline CDR1 reads SGHRS; CDR2 reads YFSETQ. Unmatched junction bases numbered 11, after V lost 4 bases and J lost 3 bases. The length of the CDR3 is 17 residues. The CDR3 loop reads CASSPRRTGGADYGYTF. Written as DNA, the CDR3 is TGCGCCAGCAGCCCCCGCCGGACAGGGGGCGCCGACTATGGCTACACCTTC.

This sequence joins TRBV2 and TRBJ1-5, with 7 nucleotides matching TRBD1. After removal of 7 bases from V and 5 bases from J, the junction contained 5 bases not matched to a gene. CDR3 size: 13 residues. Germline values: CDR1 SNHLY, CDR2 FYNNEI. The CDR3 region is CASTRDRDQPQHF. CDR3 bases: TGTGCCAGCACCCGCGACAGGGATCAGCCCCAGCATTTT.

This clonotype was detected a few times. V gene TRBV12-3 or TRBV12-4 combines with J gene TRBJ2-3, with D uncertain. The CDR3 loop spans 15 amino acids. Trimming took 4 bases from V and 3 from J, leaving 14 bases between them. The CDR3 region has the DNA TGTGCCAGCAGTTGGCTAGAAATAGAGACAGATACGCAGTATTTT. Its protein product is CASSWLEIETDTQYF.

This clonotype was detected ten times or more. This chain connects TRBV4-3 to TRBJ2-1; 7 bases fit TRBD2. J was trimmed by 0 bases and V by 0 bases; bases with no gene match: 2. The germline V gene has CDR1 LGHNA and CDR2 YSLEER. CDR3 size: 16 residues. For the CDR3, the DNA is TGCGCCAGCAGCCAAGACCGCGGGAGCTCCTACAATGAGCAGTTCTTC. Its protein is CASSQDRGSSYNEQFF.

This clonotype was detected only a few times. This chain links TRBV5-5 with TRBJ2-3; D might be TRBD2 (5 bases). CDR3 size: 14 residues. CDR1 and CDR2 from the germline V gene are SGHKS and YYEKEE (reference sequence). Trimming pared 3 bases from V and 0 bases from J, leaving 8 bases between. CDR3 nucleotides: TGTGCCAGCAGCTCTTGGACTAGCACAGATACGCAGTATTTT. Amino acids: CASSSWTSTDTQYF.

This clonotype was picked up one time. The rearrangement joins TRBV9 to TRBJ1-2; D is perhaps TRBD1 (5 bases). The length of the CDR3 is 15 residues. V shed 0 bases and J shed 1 base, with 10 bases lying between them. Looked up from germline, CDR1 is SGDLS and CDR2 is YYNGEE. CDR3 DNA: TGTGCCAGCAGCGTAGAGGGGACCATTAACTATGGCTACACCTTC. Translation: CASSVEGTINYGYTF.

The sample holds a few counts of this clonotype. The chain combines TRBV18 with TRBJ1-5; weak D call: TRBD1 (5 bases). Germline V gene data show CDR1 as KGHSH and CDR2 as LQKENI. The CDR3 sequence is 15 residues long. V gave up 3 bases and J gave up 5 bases, with 14 bases separating them. CDR3 protein: CASSPGTALYQPQHF. CDR3 bases: TGTGCCAGCTCACCCGGGACGGCACTTTATCAGCCCCAGCATTTT.

This sequence joins TRBV24-1 and TRBJ2-5; either TRBD1 or TRBD2 may fit D (5 bases each). The CDR3 totals 13 residues. Trimming left V 4 bases short and J 3 bases short, with 8 bases between. Germline lookup yields CDR1 KGHDR and CDR2 SFDVKD. The CDR3 sequence: CATSEVGEETQYF. CDR3 bases: TGTGCCACCAGTGAAGTGGGGGAAGAGACCCAGTACTTC.

This clonotype was counted between two and nine times. The gene calls are TRBV12-3 or TRBV12-4 and TRBJ1-3; D might be TRBD1 (6 bases). The length of the CDR3 is 17 residues. With 2 bases removed from V and 5 bases from J, the gap between germline ends came to 19 bases. In DNA form, the CDR3 reads TGTGCCAGCAGTTTACGGAGCAAAACAGGGACGCGAAACACCATATATTTT. Translated: CASSLRSKTGTRNTIYF.

The J gene is TRBJ1-6, the V gene TRBV7-2, with D tentatively TRBD1 (5 bases). This CDR3 region has 14 residues. Trimming removed 1 base at V and 7 bases at J, with 8 bases between. Germline-derived CDR1 and CDR2 are SGHTA and FQGNSA. DNA for the CDR3: TGTGCCAGCAGCTTAGTAGGGGTAAATTCACCCCTCCACTTT. Translating gives CASSLVGVNSPLHF.

The sample holds a few counts of this clonotype. The chain has TRBV5-6 and TRBJ2-3; 8 bases fit TRBD2. Germline assignment: CDR1 SGHDT and CDR2 YYEEEE. The CDR3 is 17 residues long. Trimming removed 1 base from V and 2 bases from J; junction bases left unmatched: 9. The DNA for the CDR3 is TGTGCCAGCAGCTTGCTTTCGGCGGGGGGCACCACAGATACGCAGTATTTT. It translates to CASSLLSAGGTTDTQYF.